These T cell receptor beta chains were read from a single sample in a study of blood T cell repertoires in COVID-19. TCRdb's copy holds only in-frame clones and misses some; the assay was immunoSEQ multiplex PCR. This repertoire shows fewer than 130,000 clones, roughly nine tenths found once; its top ten account for 32%. Sequencing used peripheral blood. Receptors originate from a woman older than 75 with acute or convalescent COVID-19. The CDR3 runs from the conserved cysteine through the conserved F or W.

TRBJ2-1	TRBV7-9	15	CASSFELAGGRSRFF
TRBJ2-4	TRBV7-2	15	CASSIAGGPLNIQYF
TRBJ1-1	TRBV7-9	15	CASSATPGQGGKAFF
TRBJ2-2	TRBV3-1/TRBV3-2	16	CASSQLAGGPGGELFF
TRBJ2-1	TRBV6-2/TRBV6-3	14	CASSFRGIHNEQFF
TRBJ1-3	TRBV7-3	13	CASSLLAGNTIYF
TRBJ1-2	TRBV6-5	12	CASRIRSSGYTF
TRBJ2-7	TRBV18	15	CASSPSAGSSYEQYF
TRBJ2-7	TRBV20-1	11	CSASPRDEQYF
TRBJ1-5	TRBV28	12	CASSSRQQPQHF
TRBJ1-2	TRBV5-1	15	CASSSAPGQGSGYTF
TRBJ2-1	TRBV7-2	15	CASSLVGQGQIEQFF
TRBJ1-6	TRBV6-5	16	CASSYDQVGFGSPLHF
TRBJ2-1	TRBV18	15	CASSPGTGINNEQFF
TRBJ2-2	TRBV7-2	14	CASSITGGNGELFF
TRBJ1-4	TRBV10-3	14	CAISVGGTNEKLFF
TRBJ2-5	TRBV11-2	14	CASSHVPGEETQYF
TRBJ1-1	TRBV19	17	CASSSTPRTGSGTEAFF
TRBJ2-7	TRBV5-6	15	CASSLAGGGVYEQYF